The clone carrying this TCR beta chain was counted many times. TRAV- and TRBV-specific primers were used for first-strand cDNA, which covered alpha and beta chains. Using a constant-region primer together with a V-primer adapter, TCRs were subjected to 20 to 25 PCR cycles of amplification. Each CDR3 protein gets one entry after TCRdb re-called the reads with MiXCR. The sample has 100,000 or so distinct CDR3 sequences, roughly 20% seen once; the top ten hold over 3.5%. The data were obtained in a study of low-dose radiotherapy and immunotherapy resistance in tumors. At the level of the study: Cohort 1 was treated with 0.5 Gy per fraction at 2-week intervals, amounting to 6.5 Gy overall. With 1 Gy per fraction every two weeks, Cohort 2 accumulated 13 Gy across 26 weeks.

The CDR3 runs 12 residues. V gave up 6 bases and J gave up 6 bases, with 9 bases separating them. Noted time point: after trial treatment. Indicated treatment: LDRT plus nivolumab, ipilimumab, low-dose cyclophosphamide and aspirin (RACIN trial). The clonotype was recovered from a male donor with prostate cancer. The chain combines TRBV12-3 or TRBV12-4 with TRBJ2-4; perhaps TRBD1 as D (5 bases). This sample comprised PBMCs, obtained after low-dose radiotherapy plus immunotherapy. CDR3 in DNA: TGTGCCAGCAGCCCCGACAGAAACATTCAGTACTTC. Its protein is CASSPDRNIQYF.